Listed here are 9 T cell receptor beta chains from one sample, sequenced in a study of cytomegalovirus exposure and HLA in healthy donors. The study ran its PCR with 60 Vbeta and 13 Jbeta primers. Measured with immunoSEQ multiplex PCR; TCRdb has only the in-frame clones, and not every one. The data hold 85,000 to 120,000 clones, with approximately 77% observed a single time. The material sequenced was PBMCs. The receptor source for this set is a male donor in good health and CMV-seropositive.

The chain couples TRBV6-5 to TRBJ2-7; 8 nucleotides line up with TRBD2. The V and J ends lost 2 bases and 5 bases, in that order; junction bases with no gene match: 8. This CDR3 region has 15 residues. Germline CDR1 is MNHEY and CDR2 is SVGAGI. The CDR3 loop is CASSYLGTRGDEQYF. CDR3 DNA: TGTGCCAGCAGTTACCTAGGGACTAGAGGAGACGAGCAGTACTTC.

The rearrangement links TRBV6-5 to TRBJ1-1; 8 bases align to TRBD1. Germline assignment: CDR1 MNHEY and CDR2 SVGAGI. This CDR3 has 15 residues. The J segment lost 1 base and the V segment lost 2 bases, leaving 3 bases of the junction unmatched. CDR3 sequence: CASSYRGQANTEAFF. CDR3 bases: TGTGCCAGCAGTTACCGGGGACAGGCGAACACTGAAGCTTTCTTT.

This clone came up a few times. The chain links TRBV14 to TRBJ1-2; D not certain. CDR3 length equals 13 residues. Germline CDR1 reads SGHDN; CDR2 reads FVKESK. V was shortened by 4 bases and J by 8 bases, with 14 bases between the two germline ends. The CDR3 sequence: CASSPRSAGGYTF. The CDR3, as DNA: TGTGCCAGCAGCCCCCGTTCGGCGGGGGGCTACACCTTC.

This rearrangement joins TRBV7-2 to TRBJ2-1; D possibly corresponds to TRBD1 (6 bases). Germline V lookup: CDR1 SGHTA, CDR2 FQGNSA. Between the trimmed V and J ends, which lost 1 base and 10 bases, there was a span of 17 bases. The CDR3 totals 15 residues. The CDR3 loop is CASSLDAARGWEQFF. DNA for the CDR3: TGTGCCAGCAGCTTAGATGCGGCTAGGGGGTGGGAGCAGTTCTTC.

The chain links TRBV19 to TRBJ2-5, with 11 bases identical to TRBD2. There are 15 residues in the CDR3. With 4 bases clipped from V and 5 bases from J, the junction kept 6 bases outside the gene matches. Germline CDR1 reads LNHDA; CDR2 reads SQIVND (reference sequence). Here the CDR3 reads CASSKGLAEGETQYF. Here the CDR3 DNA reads TGTGCCAGTAGTAAGGGACTAGCGGAGGGGGAGACCCAGTACTTC. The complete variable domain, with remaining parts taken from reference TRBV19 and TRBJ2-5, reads DGGITQSPKYLFRKEGQNVTLSCEQNLNHDAMYWYRQDPGQGLRLIYYSQIVNDFQKGDIAEGYSVSREKKESFPLTVTSAQKNPTAFYLCASSKGLAEGETQYFGPGTRLLVL.

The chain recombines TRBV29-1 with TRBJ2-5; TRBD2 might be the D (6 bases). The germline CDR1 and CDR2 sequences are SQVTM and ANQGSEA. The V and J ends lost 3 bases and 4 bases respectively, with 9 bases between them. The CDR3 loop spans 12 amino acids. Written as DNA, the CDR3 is TGCAGCGTTGACAGGAGGGGAGAGACCCAGTACTTC. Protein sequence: CSVDRRGETQYF. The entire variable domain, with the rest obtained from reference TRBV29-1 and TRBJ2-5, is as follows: SAVISQKPSRDICQRGTSLTIQCQVDSQVTMMFWYRQQPGQSLTLIATANQGSEATYESGFVIDKFPISRPNLTFSTLTVSNMSPEDSSIYLCSVDRRGETQYFGPGTRLLVL.

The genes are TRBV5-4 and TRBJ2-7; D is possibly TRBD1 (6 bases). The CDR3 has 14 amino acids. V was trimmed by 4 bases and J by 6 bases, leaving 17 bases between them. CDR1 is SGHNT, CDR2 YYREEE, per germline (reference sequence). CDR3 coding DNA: TGTGCCAGCAGCATTACCCAGGGGCGGCGCGAGCAGTACTTC. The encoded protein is CASSITQGRREQYF.

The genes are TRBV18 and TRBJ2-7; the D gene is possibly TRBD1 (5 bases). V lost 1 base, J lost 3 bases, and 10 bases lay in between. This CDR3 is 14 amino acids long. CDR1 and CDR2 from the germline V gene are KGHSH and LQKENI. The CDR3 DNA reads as TGTGCCAGCTCACCACAGGGGCCAGACTACGAGCAGTACTTC. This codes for CASSPQGPDYEQYF.

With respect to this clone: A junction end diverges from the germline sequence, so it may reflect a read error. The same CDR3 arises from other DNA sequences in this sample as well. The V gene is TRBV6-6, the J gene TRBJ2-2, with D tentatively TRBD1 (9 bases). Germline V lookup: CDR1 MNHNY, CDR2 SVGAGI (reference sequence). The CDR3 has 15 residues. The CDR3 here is CASRRGGQGPGELFF. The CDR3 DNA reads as TGTGCCAGCAGACGGGGGGGACAGGGCCCCGGGGAGCTATTTTTT.